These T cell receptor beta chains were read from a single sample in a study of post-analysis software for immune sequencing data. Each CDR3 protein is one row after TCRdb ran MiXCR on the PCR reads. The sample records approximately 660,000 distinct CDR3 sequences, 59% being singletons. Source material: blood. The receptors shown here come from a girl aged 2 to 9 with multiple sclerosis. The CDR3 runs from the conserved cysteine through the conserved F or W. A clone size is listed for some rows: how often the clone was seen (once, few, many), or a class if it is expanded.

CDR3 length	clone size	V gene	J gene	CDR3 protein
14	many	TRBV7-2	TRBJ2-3	CASSFAGSTDTQYF
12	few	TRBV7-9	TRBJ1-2	CASSFVGGGYTF
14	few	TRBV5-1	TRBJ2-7	CASSLAGRVYEQYF
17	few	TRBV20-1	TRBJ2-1	CSAIEGLAGGLVYEQFF
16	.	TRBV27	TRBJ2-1	CASSPARGGLEDEQFF
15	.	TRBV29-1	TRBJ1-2	CSATPGQTQNYGYTF
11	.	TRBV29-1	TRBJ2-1	CSVAQPREQFF
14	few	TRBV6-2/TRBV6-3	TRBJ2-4	CASSYWTSGSIQYF
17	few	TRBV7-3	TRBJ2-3	CASSYLPRDWRGDTQYF
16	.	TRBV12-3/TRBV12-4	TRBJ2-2	CASSLGLATYTGELFF
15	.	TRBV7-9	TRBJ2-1	CASSLVQAGDNEQFF
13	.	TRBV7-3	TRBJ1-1	CASSLTQGAMAFF
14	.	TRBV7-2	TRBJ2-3	CASSLVTGEDTQYF
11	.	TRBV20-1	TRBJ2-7	CSARQERLQYF
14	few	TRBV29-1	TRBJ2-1	CSVLEGTTYNEQFF
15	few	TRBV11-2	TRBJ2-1	CASSLGSGTGGEQFF
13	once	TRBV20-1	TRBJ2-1	CSAINRGGNEQFF
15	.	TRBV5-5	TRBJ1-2	CASSSGGPRGYGYTF
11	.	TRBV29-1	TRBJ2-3	CSGGLADTQYF
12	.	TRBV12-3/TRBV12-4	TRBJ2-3	CASSWGRYTQYF
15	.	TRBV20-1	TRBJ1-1	CSAGPRGPLNTEAFF
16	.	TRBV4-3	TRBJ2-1	CASSQDYSNSYNEQFF
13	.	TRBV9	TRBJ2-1	CASSPNFYNEQFF
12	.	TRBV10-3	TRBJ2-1	CAITSEYNEQFF
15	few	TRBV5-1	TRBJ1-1	CASSLDSFMNTEAFF
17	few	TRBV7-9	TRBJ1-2	CASSLIPGQGASYGYTF
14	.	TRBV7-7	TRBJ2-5	CASSLGESVETQYF
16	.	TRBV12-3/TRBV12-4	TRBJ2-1	CAGSPGLAGGQNEQFF
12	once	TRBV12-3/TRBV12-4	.	CASSTEGGEQYF
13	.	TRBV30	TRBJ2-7	CAWSTGGSYEQYF
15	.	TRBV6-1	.	CASSEAIGRRETQYF
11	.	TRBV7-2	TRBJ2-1	CASSPDREQFF
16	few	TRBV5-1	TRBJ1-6	CASSLGPGQPNSPLHF
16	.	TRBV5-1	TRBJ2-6	CASSPGVDSGANVLTF
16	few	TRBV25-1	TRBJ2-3	CASSDDVGQGLDTQYF
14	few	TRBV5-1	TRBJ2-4	CASSPGDSQNIQYF
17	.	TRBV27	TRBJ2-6	CASSPLDRVPGANVLTF
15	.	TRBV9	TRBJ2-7	CASSVGASGFYEQYF
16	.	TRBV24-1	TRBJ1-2	CATSDSTTGGADGYTF
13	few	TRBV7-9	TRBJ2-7	CASSLARWDEQYF
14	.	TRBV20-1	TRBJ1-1	CSALTGGMNTEAFF
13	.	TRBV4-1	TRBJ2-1	CAGKGLDRGEQFF
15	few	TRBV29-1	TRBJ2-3	CSVERGGRSADTQYF
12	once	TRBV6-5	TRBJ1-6	CASSYTGGALHF
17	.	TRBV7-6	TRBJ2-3	CASSSPLGPTSTDTQYF
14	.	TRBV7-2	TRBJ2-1	CASSSRSTYNEQFF
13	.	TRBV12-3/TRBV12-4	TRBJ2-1	CASSSGQKQEQFF
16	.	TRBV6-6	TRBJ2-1	CASSPLAGEFENEQFF
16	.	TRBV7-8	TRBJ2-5	CASIKPGRGVQETQYF
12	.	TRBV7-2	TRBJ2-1	CASSPGTGEQFF
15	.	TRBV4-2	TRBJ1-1	CASSQVAGMNTEAFF
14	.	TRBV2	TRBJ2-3	CASRLTSGTDTQYF